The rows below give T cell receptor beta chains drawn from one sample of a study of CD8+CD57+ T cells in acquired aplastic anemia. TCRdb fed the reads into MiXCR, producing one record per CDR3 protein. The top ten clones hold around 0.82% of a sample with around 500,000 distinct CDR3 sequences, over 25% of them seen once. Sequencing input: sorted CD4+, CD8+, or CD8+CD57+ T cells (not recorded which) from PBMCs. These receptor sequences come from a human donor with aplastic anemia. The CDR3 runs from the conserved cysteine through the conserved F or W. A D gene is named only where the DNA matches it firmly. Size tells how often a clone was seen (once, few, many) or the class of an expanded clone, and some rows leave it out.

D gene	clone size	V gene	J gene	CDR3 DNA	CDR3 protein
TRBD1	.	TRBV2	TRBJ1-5	TGTGCCAGCAGTGAAGGTAGACAGGGTGGGCAGCCCCAGCATTTT	CASSEGRQGGQPQHF
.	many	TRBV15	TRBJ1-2	TGTGCCACCAGCCACCCATCCGGGCGTAACTATGGCTACACCTTC	CATSHPSGRNYGYTF
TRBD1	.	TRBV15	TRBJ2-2	TGTGCCACCAGCAGAGAATGGGGACAGGAGGGCACCGGGGAGCTGTTTTTT	CATSREWGQEGTGELFF
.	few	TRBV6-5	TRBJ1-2	TGTGCCAGCAGTCACGAGAGGCCAGCTAACTATGGCTACACCTTC	CASSHERPANYGYTF
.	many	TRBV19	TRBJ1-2	TGTGCCAGCGGGGACACCTACTATGGCTACACCTTC	CASGDTYYGYTF
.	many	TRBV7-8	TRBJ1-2	TGTGCCAGCAGCCCCCGACTGGCAGCGGAGCCCTATGGCTACACCTTC	CASSPRLAAEPYGYTF
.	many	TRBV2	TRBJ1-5	TGTGCCAGCAGTGAAGCGGGCGGCAGCTCCCTCAATCAGCCCCAGCATTTT	CASSEAGGSSLNQPQHF
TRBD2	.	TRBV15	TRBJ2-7	TGTGCCACCAGCAGTGGAGCGAACCTGCTAGCGGGAGGGGCCTACGAGCAGTACTTC	CATSSGANLLAGGAYEQYF
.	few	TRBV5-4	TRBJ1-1	TGTGCCAGCAGCCCACCCGGACGGGCGGACACTGAAGCTTTCTTT	CASSPPGRADTEAFF
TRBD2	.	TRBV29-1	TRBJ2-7	TGCAGCGTTGATCTAGCGGGGGGTTACGAGCAGTACTTC	CSVDLAGGYEQYF